The 24 T cell receptor beta chains given below trace back to one sample, sequenced in a study of blood T cells in healthy people across ages. Then a second PCR, running roughly 6 to 12 cycles, was carried out with a sample-barcoded 5' primer and a J-beta primer mix. TCRdb passed the 5' RACE reads through MiXCR, listing each CDR3 protein once. Of 450,000 to 700,000 distinct CDR3 sequences detected, about 26% appear once; the ten largest clones hold around 20%. Sequencing input: blood. The receptors originated from a woman between 70 and 85 years old in good health.

This clonotype was seen a handful of times. V is TRBV7-6 and J is TRBJ2-1; D is undetermined. The CDR3 runs to 14 residues. CDR1 is SGHVS, CDR2 FNYEAQ, per germline. V shed 3 bases and J shed 6 bases, with 12 bases lying between them. CDR3 in amino acids: CASSFLGQINEQFF. The CDR3 DNA reads as TGTGCCAGCAGCTTTCTCGGGCAGATCAATGAGCAGTTCTTC.

This clonotype was seen once. This rearrangement joins TRBV12-3 or TRBV12-4 to TRBJ1-2; no firm D call. Trimming removed 3 bases at V and 8 bases at J, with 16 bases between. CDR3 length equals 14 residues. CDR3 amino acids: CASSFNLGFWGYTF. CDR3 nucleotides: TGTGCCAGCAGTTTTAATCTTGGGTTCTGGGGCTACACCTTC.

The chain is built from TRBV7-2 and TRBJ2-1, with D possibly matching TRBD2 (6 bases). Germline CDR1 is SGHTA and CDR2 is FQGNSA. Trimming removed 5 bases from V and 4 bases from J, with 21 bases in between. The CDR3 length is 17 residues. The CDR3 sequence is CASSPAGSGLNYNEQFF. The CDR3 bases are TGTGCCAGCAGCCCGGCGGGGAGCGGACTAAATTACAATGAGCAGTTCTTC.

This chain links TRBV9 with TRBJ2-7, with D unclear. The CDR3 runs 15 residues. Germline V gene sequence: CDR1 SGDLS, CDR2 YYNGEE. The germline V and J ends were trimmed by 2 bases and 1 base, with 13 bases remaining between them. This CDR3 is CASSVSPGSSYEQYF. CDR3 bases: TGTGCCAGCAGCGTCTCACCAGGTTCTTCCTACGAGCAGTACTTC.

A remark on this clonotype: The conserved closing phenylalanine or tryptophan is absent in this CDR3, likely reflecting a read error. The DNA is omitted, as the CDR3 cannot be located on it reliably, and the CDR3 follows TCRdb's listing. V is TRBV12-3 or TRBV12-4 and J is TRBJ2-5; the listed D gene, TRBD1, was not tested against the DNA. The CDR3 has 15 amino acids, counting both end residues. The CDR3 loop is CASSLGGGGQETQYS.

V and J are TRBV5-1 and TRBJ2-3; the match to TRBD2 covers 8 bases. The V segment lost 4 bases and the J segment 4 bases; nucleotides outside the gene matches: 11. The CDR3 loop spans 16 amino acids. Germline lookup yields CDR1 SGHRS and CDR2 YFSETQ. The CDR3, as DNA: TGCGCCAGCAGCGGGGGGACTAGTAACTCGGCAGATACGCAGTATTTT. This sequence encodes CASSGGTSNSADTQYF.

This clonotype appeared a few times. The chain employs TRBV11-3 and TRBJ2-5, with D perhaps matching TRBD2 (6 bases). The V end was cut by 6 bases, the J end by 8 bases, with 19 bases between. The germline CDR1 and CDR2 sequences are SGHNT and YENEEA. The CDR3 loop spans 14 amino acids. CDR3 nucleotide sequence: TGTGCCAGCAGTCCGTCGTGGGGGGAGGAAACCCAGTACTTC. This sequence encodes CASSPSWGEETQYF.

The chain links TRBV4-2 to TRBJ2-7, with D possibly matching TRBD2 (5 bases). The CDR3 contains 15 residues. The V and J ends lost 0 bases and 0 bases respectively, with 9 bases between them. The germline CDR1 and CDR2 sequences are LGHNA and YNFKEQ. DNA of the CDR3: TGTGCCAGCAGCCAAGATCCGGGGAGCTCCTACGAGCAGTACTTC. This encodes CASSQDPGSSYEQYF.

Many counts were recorded for this clonotype. The chain employs TRBV4-3 and TRBJ1-4; TRBD1 might be the D (6 bases). Per germline, CDR1 LGHNA and CDR2 YSLEER. The CDR3 totals 16 residues. V lost 3 bases and J 4 bases, leaving 15 bases between the germline ends. The CDR3 sequence: CASSHSTQGHNEKLFF. The CDR3 nucleotides read TGCGCCAGCAGCCATAGTACACAGGGTCATAATGAAAAACTGTTTTTT.

Notes on this clonotype: A read error may produce the germline difference seen at one junction end. This chain links TRBV4-2 with TRBJ1-6; tentatively, D is TRBD1 (6 bases). The CDR3 is 16 amino acids. The germline V gene encodes CDR1 LGHNA and CDR2 YNFKEQ. This CDR3 reads CASSQDVGAYNSPPHF. CDR3 bases: TGTGCCAGCAGCCAAGATGTGGGGGCCTATAATTCACCCCCCCACTTT.

This clonotype was seen only a few times. V is TRBV9 and J is TRBJ2-3, with D possibly TRBD2 on 5 matching bases. CDR3 size: 15 residues. V lost 1 base, J lost 0 bases, and 9 bases lay in between. CDR1 and CDR2 from the germline V gene are SGDLS and YYNGEE. The CDR3 coding sequence is TGTGCCAGCAGCGTAAGACGGGGTAGCACAGATACGCAGTATTTT. It yields the protein CASSVRRGSTDTQYF.

The chain joins TRBV7-9 to TRBJ2-5, with 10 bases matching TRBD2. This CDR3 is built from 15 residues. After removal of 3 bases from V and 4 bases from J, the junction contained 5 bases not matched to a gene. Germline values: CDR1 SEHNR, CDR2 FQNEAQ (reference sequence). The CDR3 DNA is TGTGCCAGCAGCTTTCTAGCGGGAGTTGGAGAGACCCAGTACTTC. Protein sequence: CASSFLAGVGETQYF.

This clonotype was seen a few times. The chain carries TRBV4-1 and TRBJ2-5; 14 bases agree with TRBD2. The J call may be mistaken, given a closer DNA end match to TRBJ2-1. Looked up from germline, CDR1 is MGHRA and CDR2 is YSYEKL. The CDR3 sequence is 17 residues long. Here the CDR3 reads CASSPRTSGGPYNEQFF. The CDR3 region has the DNA TGCGCCAGCAGCCCCCGGACTAGCGGGGGGCCCTACAATGAGCAGTTCTTC.

The chain couples TRBV5-1 to TRBJ2-3; no firm D call. This CDR3 region has 15 residues. The V gene's germline CDR1 is SGHRS and CDR2 YFSETQ. Trimming removed 4 bases at V and 5 bases at J, with 17 bases between. The CDR3 region is CASSRSPRKEDTQYF. In DNA, the CDR3 is TGCGCCAGCAGCCGCTCCCCTAGAAAGGAAGATACGCAGTATTTT.

V and J are TRBV7-2 and TRBJ1-6; 8 bases match TRBD1. The J segment lost 5 bases and the V segment lost 4 bases, leaving 7 bases of the junction unmatched. Germline V CDR1 and CDR2: SGHTA, FQGNSA. The CDR3 consists of 16 residues. As DNA, the CDR3 is TGTGCCAGCAGCTCCTTGACAGGGGTAGATAATTCACCCCTCCACTTT. It codes for CASSSLTGVDNSPLHF.

This clonotype was picked up a small number of times. This chain links TRBV12-3 or TRBV12-4 with TRBJ2-6; tentative D call: TRBD2 (6 bases). There are 17 residues in the CDR3. Trimming shortened V by 1 base and J by 0 bases, and 10 bases separated the two germline ends. The CDR3 DNA reads as TGTGCCAGCAGTTTAGGACAGACTAGCTCTGGGGCCAACGTCCTGACTTTC. Its translation: CASSLGQTSSGANVLTF.

The chain couples TRBV4-1 to TRBJ2-5, with 9 bases lining up with TRBD1. Germline CDR1 reads MGHRA; CDR2 reads YSYEKL. The CDR3 runs 16 residues. V gave up 4 bases and J gave up 4 bases; unmatched junction bases: 10. In nucleotides, the CDR3 is TGCGCCAGCAGCCCCTACAGGGGGCAGGATCGAGAGACCCAGTACTTC. Its translation: CASSPYRGQDRETQYF.

This clonotype was observed a handful of times. V is TRBV29-1 and J is TRBJ2-1; TRBD2 matches at 8 bases. The J segment lost 0 bases and the V segment lost 2 bases, leaving 6 bases of the junction unmatched. The V gene's germline CDR1 is SQVTM and CDR2 ANQGSEA. The CDR3 length is 16 residues. The CDR3 loop reads CSVEYGGASSYNEQFF. The CDR3 coding sequence is TGCAGCGTTGAATACGGGGGGGCGAGCTCCTACAATGAGCAGTTCTTC.

This clonotype has a count of ten or more. The chain uses TRBV5-5 and TRBJ2-1, with 9 bases lining up with TRBD2. This CDR3 is built from 16 residues. Germline assignment: CDR1 SGHKS and CDR2 YYEKEE (reference sequence). The V and J ends lost 0 bases and 4 bases, in that order; junction bases with no gene match: 5. The DNA for the CDR3 is TGTGCCAGCAGCTTGGCCCCTAGCGGGGAGTACAATGAGCAGTTCTTC. Encoded protein: CASSLAPSGEYNEQFF.

Notes on this clonotype: It may be a read error: a sequence one base away is much more abundant. The V and J genes are TRBV9 and TRBJ1-2, with D unresolved. The V and J ends lost 7 bases and 7 bases respectively, with 11 bases between them. The CDR3 is 11 amino acids. CDR1 is SGDLS and CDR2 is YYNGEE in the germline V gene. The CDR3 coding sequence is TGTGCCAGCCCGGCGGGCGTTGGCTACACCTTC. This sequence encodes CASPAGVGYTF. Complete variable domain (other parts from reference TRBV9 and TRBJ1-2): DSGVTQTPKHLITATGQRVTLRCSPRSGDLSVYWYQQSLDQGLQFLIQYYNGEERAKGNILERFSAQQFPDLHSELNLSSLELGDSALYFCASPAGVGYTFGSGTRLTVV.

This clonotype was counted a single time. The CDR3 sequence is CASSSAGGNTIYF. Here the CDR3 DNA reads TGCGCCAGCAGCTCCGCCGGAGGAAACACCATATATTTT. This chain links TRBV5-1 with TRBJ1-3; D gene uncertain. Trimming pared 3 bases from V and 4 bases from J, leaving 8 bases between. Germline V gene data show CDR1 as SGHRS and CDR2 as YFSETQ. This CDR3 contains 13 residues. The variable domain in full, with the rest retrieved from reference TRBV5-1 and TRBJ1-3, is KAGVTQTPRYLIKTRGQQVTLSCSPISGHRSVSWYQQTPGQGLQFLFEYFSETQRNKGNFPGRFSGRQFSNSRSEMNVSTLELGDSALYLCASSSAGGNTIYFGEGSWLTVV.

In this sample, this clonotype turned up once. CDR3 protein: CASSFALTDTQYF. The CDR3 DNA follows: TGTGCCAGCAGTTTCGCCCTCACAGATACGCAGTATTTT. This chain connects TRBV12-3 or TRBV12-4 to TRBJ2-3; D unresolved. V dropped 3 bases and J dropped 2 bases, with 6 bases sitting between them. The CDR3 consists of 13 residues.

This clonotype has only a few counts. Compared with germline, one end of the junction differs, possibly owing to a read error. The gene calls are TRBV10-3 and TRBJ2-5; TRBD2 matches at 9 bases. The DNA end is more similar to TRBJ2-7, so the J call may be wrong. In germline, CDR1 is ENHRY, CDR2 SYGVKD. The CDR3 length is 14 residues. For the CDR3, the DNA is TGCGCCATCAGTGATGGACTAGCGTTACACGAGCAGTACTTC. It codes for CAISDGLALHEQYF.

This clonotype was detected a few times. This chain uses TRBV5-1 with TRBJ1-5; D is uncertain. The germline gives CDR1 SGHRS, CDR2 YFSETQ. Trimming took off 7 bases at V and 7 bases at J, with 9 bases between the two ends. The CDR3 is made up of 11 amino acids. CDR3 sequence reads: CASYFRQPQHF. The CDR3 DNA is TGCGCCAGCTACTTTCGGCAGCCCCAGCATTTT.